This T cell receptor beta chain appears in the sequencing data of a study of radiotherapy plus CTLA-4 blockade in lung cancer. Regarding this clone: The antigen is not known.

Notes on the study in general: Clones of tumor-derived TCRs expanded in blood after radiotherapy plus ipilimumab.

Trimming cost V 6 bases and J 2 bases, with 7 bases left between them. Germline V CDR1 and CDR2: LNHDA, SQIVND (reference sequence). The CDR3 runs 13 residues. Generated by immunoSEQ multiplex PCR, the TCRdb table keeps only in-frame clones and is missing some. The data contain under 55,000 clones, 82% of them seen just once; the ten biggest clones take up about 3.3%. The clonotype originates from a human donor with non-small cell lung cancer who had stable disease on radiotherapy plus ipilimumab. The sample in question was peripheral blood, obtained from a patient treated with radiotherapy plus ipilimumab. The V gene is TRBV19, the J gene TRBJ1-4; the D gene is possibly TRBD1 (5 bases). CDR3 amino acids: CASRHRTNEKLFF. The CDR3 DNA is TGTGCCAGTAGGCACAGGACTAATGAAAAACTGTTTTTT.